This T cell receptor beta chain came from a study of radiation and T cells in renal cell carcinoma. Findings and caveats of the study: Top tumor clonotypes rose in blood 2 weeks post-radiation, then contracted. No pretreatment tumor biopsies were available for baseline clonotypes.

Sequencing used immunoSEQ multiplex PCR; TCRdb keeps in-frame clones, though not all of them. The sample contains about 49,000 clones, about 80% of which appear only once. This CDR3 region has 16 residues. The V and J ends lost 1 base and 2 bases, in that order; junction bases with no gene match: 8. Germline loops: CDR1 SGDLS, CDR2 YYNGEE. Time point meaning: baseline pretreatment blood. Stated treatment: 15 Gy SBRT to primary tumor, nephrectomy 4 weeks later. Blood was sampled at baseline, 2 weeks and 4 weeks after SBRT. Clear cell pathology was present in this patient's renal cell carcinoma. A remark on this clone: Its specificity is unknown.

This sequence was found in a woman between 70 and 85 years old with renal cell carcinoma. This chain joins TRBV9 and TRBJ2-7; TRBD2 matches 8 bases. The starting material was blood, obtained from a patient whose treatment included radiotherapy and nephrectomy. CDR3 in DNA: TGTGCCAGCAGCGTAACAGCGGGAGTTCGGACCTACGAGCAGTACTTC. Translation gives CASSVTAGVRTYEQYF.